Given below is one T cell receptor beta chain in context. Antigen specificity is unknown. The sample comes from a study of early T cells in non-severe SARS-CoV-2 infection. Across the study: Chains from this unsorted whole-blood bulk RNA could not be paired. Study-level findings and limits: Database matching using VDJdb favored anti-spike CD8 responses, with private and CD4 specificities left missing.

The germline V and J ends were trimmed by 5 bases and 6 bases, with 7 bases remaining between them. The CDR3 length is 11 residues. In germline, CDR1 is SEHNR, CDR2 FQNEAQ (reference sequence). Each cDNA molecule carried a unique molecular identifier. MiXCR was run by TCRdb on the 5' RACE reads, yielding one entry per CDR3 protein. The data show more than 50,000 distinct CDR3 sequences, roughly 13% seen once. The sequences come from whole blood, collected at baseline. The chain links TRBV7-9 to TRBJ1-1; D uncertain. This sequence was found in an adult who was a healthcare worker with PCR-confirmed SARS-CoV-2 infection or an uninfected control (not recorded which). The CDR3 loop reads CASSDGPEAFF. In nucleotides, the CDR3 is TGTGCCAGCAGCGACGGTCCTGAAGCTTTCTTT.